The entry that follows covers one TCR beta chain sequence. Its antigen is not known. Germline loops: CDR1 SGHTS, CDR2 YDEGEE. V was shortened by 2 bases and J by 5 bases, with 9 bases between the two germline ends. This CDR3 is built from 13 residues. The data were taken from a study of cytomegalovirus exposure and HLA in healthy donors. The assay was immunoSEQ multiplex PCR, and TCRdb's table has in-frame clones only and misses some. This table has some 190,000 clones, around 88% appearing once. Overall study findings and caveats: The tendency of first-cohort TCR clusters to co-occur in the 110 or so validation repertoires emerged from a later analysis. Generally TCR sequences proved uncommon, though certain public TCRs appeared in numerous donors.

The sequenced sample consisted of PBMCs. The V and J genes are TRBV5-8 and TRBJ2-3; a weak D match, TRBD2 (6 bases). This TCR was recovered from a woman aged 18-29 years in good health and CMV-seronegative. CDR3 in DNA: TGTGCCAGCAGCTTCCGAGCGGGAGATACGCAGTATTTT. Translating it yields CASSFRAGDTQYF.